There are a few counts of the clone carrying this TCR beta chain. Its target is not known. CDR3 length: 13 amino acids. Trimming took 3 bases from V and 4 from J, leaving 10 bases between them. Germline loops: CDR1 LNHDA, CDR2 SQIVND (reference sequence). In the authors' workflow: Using the CDR3 differences seen across clinicopathological groups, the authors built a distant-metastasis classifier for papillary thyroid cancer, which was meant to discriminate distant-metastatic patients. Via MiXCR, TCRdb re-called the PCR reads. TCRdb, not the authors, supplied the V and J calls. The profile shows tens of thousands of clones, approximately 23% of them singletons. The data were taken from a study of metastatic and nonmetastatic thyroid tumors. Study background: The comparison covered peripheral blood and tumor or nodule tissue in malignant and benign thyroid patients.

All patients were treatment-naive before thyroid surgery. The study, taken as a whole, reports: In blood and tumor, TCR beta diversity was reportedly significantly higher in malignant thyroid tumors than in benign nodules.

The source of this sequence is a female donor with papillary thyroid cancer or a benign thyroid nodule (not recorded which). Some clones in this sample may be carry-over from other donors' samples. The J gene is TRBJ2-7, the V gene TRBV19; no reliable D call. The sample taken for sequencing was tumor tissue. CDR3 protein: CASSIARYYEQYF. As DNA, the CDR3 is TGTGCCAGTAGTATTGCGCGTTATTACGAGCAGTACTTC.